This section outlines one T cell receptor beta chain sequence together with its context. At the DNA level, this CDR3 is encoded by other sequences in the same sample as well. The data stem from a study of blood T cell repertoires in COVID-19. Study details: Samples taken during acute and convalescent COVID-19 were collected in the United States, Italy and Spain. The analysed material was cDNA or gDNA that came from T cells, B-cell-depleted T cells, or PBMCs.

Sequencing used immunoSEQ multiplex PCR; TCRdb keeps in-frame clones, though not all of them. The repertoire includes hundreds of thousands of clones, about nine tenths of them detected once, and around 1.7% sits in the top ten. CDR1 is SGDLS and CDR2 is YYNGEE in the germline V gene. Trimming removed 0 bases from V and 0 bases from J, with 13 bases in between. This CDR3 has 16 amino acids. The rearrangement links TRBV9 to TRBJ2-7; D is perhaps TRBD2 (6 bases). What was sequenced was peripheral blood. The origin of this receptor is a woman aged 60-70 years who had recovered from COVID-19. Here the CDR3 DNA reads TGTGCCAGCAGCGTAGAAGTCGGGGGAAGCTCCTACGAGCAGTACTTC. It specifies CASSVEVGGSSYEQYF.